This T cell receptor (beta chain) was captured by sequencing in a study of monozygotic twins with inflammatory bowel disease. Overall study results and limits: Variability may have been added to patient repertoires by differing immunosuppressive treatments.

No sorting of T cells preceded isolation of total RNA from whole blood. CDR1 and CDR2 (germline): SEHNR, FQNEAQ (reference sequence). The CDR3 spans 14 residues. TCR libraries were prepared from approximately 4,000 ng total RNA each. Addition of UMIs with a 6-nucleotide sample barcode was achieved by template switching. TCRdb re-called the 5' RACE reads and gives one entry per CDR3 protein, without DNA. The sample holds about 160,000 distinct CDR3 sequences. As to this clonotype: Its antigen is unidentified.

The sequence derives from a human donor with ulcerative colitis or Crohn's disease, or a healthy co-twin of an affected twin (not recorded which). This sequence joins TRBV7-9 and TRBJ2-7. Sequencing was carried out using blood. The chain's CDR3 is CASSLPGTSYEQYF. Filled out from reference TRBV7-9 and TRBJ2-7, the complete variable domain reads DTGVSQNPRHKITKRGQNVTFRCDPISEHNRLYWYRQTLGQGPEFLTYFQNEAQLEKSRLLSDRFSAERPKGSFSTLEIQRTEQGDSAMYLCASSLPGTSYEQYFGPGTRLTVT.